Below, one TCR beta chain is given with its context. Its cognate antigen is unknown. CDR1 and CDR2 from the germline V gene are ENHRY and SYGVKD. The length of the CDR3 is 14 residues. This sample is part of a study of CXCR3-negative and CXCR3-positive naive CD8 T cells. Study conclusions and caveats: More hydrophobic TRB CDR3s were found in CXCR3-positive naive cells than in CXCR3-negative naive cells.

The study made its TRB cDNA libraries by 5' RACE, adding UMI labels. Reprocessing the 5' RACE reads, TCRdb reports a single entry for every CDR3 protein and omits DNA. Its table records around 150,000 distinct CDR3 sequences. This TCR derives from a human donor in good health. Some clones in this sample may be carry-over from other donors' samples. What was sequenced was naive CXCR3+ CD8+ T cells from blood. Subset noted: CD45RO-CCR7+CD27+CD95- naive CD8+ T cells expressing CXCR3 (TNR3+). The rearrangement uses TRBV10-3 and TRBJ2-3. The CDR3 here is CAISDRGSTDTQYF.